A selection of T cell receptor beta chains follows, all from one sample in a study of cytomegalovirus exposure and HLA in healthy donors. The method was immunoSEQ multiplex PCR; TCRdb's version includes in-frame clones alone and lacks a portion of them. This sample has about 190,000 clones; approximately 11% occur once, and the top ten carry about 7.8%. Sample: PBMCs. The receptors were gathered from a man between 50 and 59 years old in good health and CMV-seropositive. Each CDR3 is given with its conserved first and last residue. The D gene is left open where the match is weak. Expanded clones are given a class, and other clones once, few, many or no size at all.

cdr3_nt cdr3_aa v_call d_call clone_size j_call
TGTGCCAGTACCCCTAGCCCGAACCAGCCCCAGCATTTT CASTPSPNQPQHF TRBV19 NA few TRBJ1-5
TGTGCCAGCAGCGTAGTAGGCGGGGCGGGTACAGATACGCAGTATTTT CASSVVGGAGTDTQYF TRBV9 NA few TRBJ2-3
TGTGCCAGCAGCACCGGGACAGATGCAACTAATGAAAAACTGTTTTTT CASSTGTDATNEKLFF TRBV7-9 TRBD1 NA TRBJ1-4
TGTGCCAGCAGTTCCCCAGGGGATTCACCCCTCCACTTT CASSSPGDSPLHF TRBV6-6 NA NA TRBJ1-6
TGCGCCAGCAGCTCCCCCGGACAGGGGAGCGAGCAGTACTTC CASSSPGQGSEQYF TRBV5-1 TRBD1 few TRBJ2-7
TGCGCCAGCAGCTTCCAGGGATCCAACAAGCATTTCTTC CASSFQGSNKHFF TRBV5-1 NA NA TRBJ2-1
TGTGCCAGCAGCCAAGCGATCGGGGTGCCTTATGGCTACACCTTC CASSQAIGVPYGYTF TRBV4-2 NA NA TRBJ1-2
TGTGCCAGCAGCGTATACTGGGACAGGGGGCGGCGAGAGACCCAGTACTTC CASSVYWDRGRRETQYF TRBV28 TRBD1 NA TRBJ2-5
TGTGCCAGCAGCTTAACAGGGGCGCCTAGAGGAAACACCATATATTTT CASSLTGAPRGNTIYF TRBV7-2 TRBD1 NA TRBJ1-3
TGTGCCAGTACACCCCGGGGGACTAGGGCAGATACGCAGTATTTT CASTPRGTRADTQYF TRBV19 TRBD2 NA TRBJ2-3
TGTGCCAGCAGTATTCGGACAGGGAATGGTGAAAAACTGTTTTTT CASSIRTGNGEKLFF TRBV25-1 TRBD1 NA TRBJ1-4
TGTGCCAGCAATAGCCAGCTAACAGGGGCCAACGTCCTGACTTTC CASNSQLTGANVLTF TRBV2 NA NA TRBJ2-6
TGTGCCAGCAGCTTAGATTGGGAGGACTATGGCTACACCTTC CASSLDWEDYGYTF TRBV11-2 NA NA TRBJ1-2
TGTGCCAGCAGCTCGGGTGGGGCAGGGAACGGTTCACCCCTCCACTTT CASSSGGAGNGSPLHF TRBV5-4 NA few TRBJ1-6
TGCGCCAGCAGCCAAGATCAAGGGGCTGTAAACACCATATATTTT CASSQDQGAVNTIYF TRBV4-3 NA NA TRBJ1-3
TGTGCCAGCAGCACCCGGACAAACTTCTATGGCTACACCTTC CASSTRTNFYGYTF TRBV9 NA few TRBJ1-2
TGTGCCAGCATGAACCCGACAGGGCGCACCGGGGAGCTGTTTTTT CASMNPTGRTGELFF TRBV6-1 TRBD1 NA TRBJ2-2
TGTGCCACCAGACAGGACAGGATTAATGAAAAACTGTTTTTT CATRQDRINEKLFF TRBV28 TRBD1 few TRBJ1-4
TGTGCCAGCTCGCCCCTAGGGCAGGGGGGTAATGAGCAGTTCTTC CASSPLGQGGNEQFF TRBV18 NA few TRBJ2-1
TGTGCCAGCAGCTTAAGCCAGGGCCATTTCTCCTACGAGCAGTACTTC CASSLSQGHFSYEQYF TRBV7-9 NA NA TRBJ2-7
TGTGCCTGGAGTGTAGCGGGACCAACGTTGGTGACCCAGTACTTC CAWSVAGPTLVTQYF TRBV30 TRBD2 NA TRBJ2-5
TGTGCCACCCCGCTGGGGCTCTCTGGAAACACCATATATTTT CATPLGLSGNTIYF TRBV6-5 NA few TRBJ1-3
TGTGCCAGCAGCTTAGTAAGCGACACTGAAGCTTTCTTT CASSLVSDTEAFF TRBV7-9 NA few TRBJ1-1
TGTGCCAGCAGGGTTACGGACAGGGACACCGGGGAGCTGTTTTTT CASRVTDRDTGELFF TRBV2 TRBD1 few TRBJ2-2
TGTGCCAGCAGCAGCCAGGTAAACACTGAAGCTTTCTTT CASSSQVNTEAFF TRBV2 NA NA TRBJ1-1
TGTGCTAGCAGCTCGGGACTAGCGGGGGTCAATGAGCAGTTCTTC CASSSGLAGVNEQFF TRBV7-7 TRBD2 NA TRBJ2-1
TGTGCCAGCTCACCGCAGGGGAACTATGGCTACACCTTC CASSPQGNYGYTF TRBV18 NA NA TRBJ1-2
TGTGCCAGCAGTTTACGGACAGGAGTCTATAATTCACCCCTCCACTTT CASSLRTGVYNSPLHF TRBV27 TRBD1 few TRBJ1-6
TGTGCCAGCAGCAAAGGGGTAGGCTTTGACACAGATACGCAGTATTTT CASSKGVGFDTDTQYF TRBV7-3 NA few TRBJ2-3
TGTGCCAGCAGCTCAACGACTAGCGAGTGGGAGACCCAGTACTTC CASSSTTSEWETQYF TRBV5-4 TRBD2 few TRBJ2-5
TGTGCCAGTAGTATATCGGGTAATCTTGGAAACACCATATATTTT CASSISGNLGNTIYF TRBV19 NA NA TRBJ1-3
TGTGCCAGCAGCCAAATACAGGGGGGGAACACTGAAGCTTTCTTT CASSQIQGGNTEAFF TRBV14 TRBD1 few TRBJ1-1
TGTGCCACAGAGGGCAGGAATGGCTACACCTTC CATEGRNGYTF TRBV9 NA NA TRBJ1-2
TGTGCCAGCAGAACAACAGGATCCAATCAGCCCCAGCATTTT CASRTTGSNQPQHF TRBV6-5 NA NA TRBJ1-5
TGTGCCAGCAGCTTTTCTGGGGACAATTCCTACGAGCAGTACTTC CASSFSGDNSYEQYF TRBV5-4 NA NA TRBJ2-7
TGTGCCAGTAAGGAGCGACGAACCGGGACATCCAACACTGAAGCTTTCTTT CASKERRTGTSNTEAFF TRBV19 NA few TRBJ1-1
TGTGCCAGCAGTTCCCCGGGACAGGGCGGCACCGGGGAGCTGTTTTTT CASSSPGQGGTGELFF TRBV6-5 TRBD1 NA TRBJ2-2
TGTGCCAGCAGATGGGACAGGGGGAATTCACCCCTCCACTTT CASRWDRGNSPLHF TRBV25-1 TRBD1 NA TRBJ1-6
TGTGCCAGCAGCCGGGACAGCTCAAACCACTATGGCTACACCTTC CASSRDSSNHYGYTF TRBV5-6 TRBD1 NA TRBJ1-2
TGTGCCAGCAGCTTCTCACCGGAGGGTGGCTACACCTTC CASSFSPEGGYTF TRBV7-8 NA NA TRBJ1-2
TGTGCCAGCAGCTTAGCGGGGGGTTGGGTCACTGAAGCTTTCTTT CASSLAGGWVTEAFF TRBV7-2 NA NA TRBJ1-1
TGTGCCAGCAGCTTTGGTCGGGATGGCTACCCCTTC CASSFGRDGYPF TRBV5-4 NA few TRBJ1-2
TGTGCCAGCAGTTGGGGGCGGGGGCGGTACAATGAGCAGTTCTTC CASSWGRGRYNEQFF TRBV27 NA few TRBJ2-1
TGCGCCAGCAGCTTGCTGGGACAGGGCGACTATGGCTACACCTTC CASSLLGQGDYGYTF TRBV5-1 TRBD1 NA TRBJ1-2
TGTGCCAGCAGCCCCTGGCCCGGGTACGAAACTAATGAAAAACTGTTTTTT CASSPWPGYETNEKLFF TRBV7-8 NA few TRBJ1-4
TGTGCCAGCAGCGACTTTGGGAACACTGAAGCTTTCTTT CASSDFGNTEAFF TRBV2 NA few TRBJ1-1
TGTGCCAGCAGCCCGTGGGCGCCTAACTATGGCTACACCTTC CASSPWAPNYGYTF TRBV7-2 NA NA TRBJ1-2
TGTGCCAGCAGCCAGGGGACAGGAAGGGGTGAGCAGTTCTTC CASSQGTGRGEQFF TRBV6-4 TRBD1 few TRBJ2-1
TGTGCCAGCAGCGGTGGGGGACTCCAGGCCGGGGAGCTGTTTTTT CASSGGGLQAGELFF TRBV5-4 NA few TRBJ2-2
TGTGCCAGCAGCTTAGAGACAGGGGGAGGGTCACCCCTCCACTTT CASSLETGGGSPLHF TRBV11-2 TRBD1 NA TRBJ1-6